These 7 T cell receptor beta chains were all obtained from the same sample, sequenced in a study of technical replicates of blood from several donors. Some clones are missing from TCRdb's copy, which holds only in-frame ones; the method was immunoSEQ multiplex PCR. The sample has 74,000 or so clones, about 96% seen once. Sequencing was done on a sample of T cells isolated from PBMCs. These receptors originate from a human donor in good health.

CDR3 region: CASSRTVYGELFF. CDR3 DNA: TGTGCCAGCAGCCGGACAGTCTACGGGGAGCTGTTTTTT. The genes are TRBV5-6 and TRBJ2-2; the D gene is possibly TRBD1 (6 bases). CDR1 and CDR2 from the germline V gene are SGHDT and YYEEEE. The CDR3 runs to 13 residues. Trimming took 4 bases from V and 7 from J, leaving 11 bases between them.

The J gene is TRBJ2-7, the V gene TRBV19; D is perhaps TRBD2 (6 bases). The V end was cut by 3 bases, the J end by 5 bases, with 14 bases between. CDR3 length equals 14 residues. Germline loops: CDR1 LNHDA, CDR2 SQIVND (reference sequence). CDR3 nucleotides: TGTGCCAGTAGTATTCATGGCGGGAACGACGAGCAGTACTTC. Translated, it gives CASSIHGGNDEQYF. The full variable domain, its missing parts supplied by reference TRBV19 and TRBJ2-7, is DGGITQSPKYLFRKEGQNVTLSCEQNLNHDAMYWYRQDPGQGLRLIYYSQIVNDFQKGDIAEGYSVSREKKESFPLTVTSAQKNPTAFYLCASSIHGGNDEQYFGPGTRLTVT.

This chain joins TRBV11-3 and TRBJ2-5, with 7 positions matching TRBD2. This CDR3 comprises 16 residues. Per germline, CDR1 SGHNT and CDR2 YENEEA. J was trimmed by 2 bases and V by 5 bases; bases with no gene match: 11. The CDR3 sequence: CASSAGLPNYQETQYF. The DNA of the CDR3 is TGTGCCAGCAGCGCGGGACTACCCAACTATCAAGAGACCCAGTACTTC. The full variable domain, with the rest looked up from reference TRBV11-3 and TRBJ2-5, is EAGVVQSPRYKIIEKKQPVAFWCNPISGHNTLYWYLQNLGQGPELLIRYENEEAVDDSQLPKDRFSAERLKGVDSTLKIQPAELGDSAVYLCASSAGLPNYQETQYFGPGTRLLVL.

This clone was seen just once. The J gene is TRBJ2-1, the V gene TRBV5-4; D possibly corresponds to TRBD2 (6 bases). The CDR3 length is 16 residues. V lost 4 bases and J lost 4, with 18 bases in between. CDR1 is SGHNT and CDR2 is YYREEE in the germline V gene (reference sequence). CDR3 bases: TGTGCCAGCAGCCGAATTGGGCGGGACCTATACAATGAGCAGTTCTTC. Its translation: CASSRIGRDLYNEQFF.

The chain joins TRBV7-2 to TRBJ2-3; 7 nucleotides align to TRBD2. Germline lookup yields CDR1 SGHTA and CDR2 FQGNSA. V lost 0 bases, J lost 4 bases, and 10 bases stayed unmatched. The CDR3 loop spans 17 amino acids. The CDR3 loop is CASSLALGGLLPDTQYF. DNA of the CDR3: TGTGCCAGCAGCTTAGCGCTCGGGGGGTTGCTCCCAGATACGCAGTATTTT.

This chain connects TRBV27 to TRBJ2-2; TRBD2 matches at 8 bases. The germline CDR1 and CDR2 sequences are MNHEY and SMNVEV (reference sequence). The CDR3 has 16 amino acids. Trimming took 8 bases from V and 6 from J; bases not matched to a gene: 14. CDR3 sequence reads: CASGTNGRERAGELFF. For the CDR3, the DNA is TGTGCCAGCGGTACTAACGGGAGGGAGAGGGCCGGGGAGCTGTTTTTT.

V gene TRBV7-3 combines with J gene TRBJ1-1; 9 nucleotides line up with TRBD1. Germline CDR1 and CDR2: SGHTA and FQGTGA. V shed 3 bases, J shed 8 bases, and the junction held 16 bases outside the gene matches. This CDR3 contains 17 residues. CDR3 coding DNA: TGTGCCAGCAGCTTCCCCCGCGACAGGGGGGAGAGGGGAGAAGCTTTCTTT. Translated: CASSFPRDRGERGEAFF. The full variable domain, rest sourced from reference TRBV7-3 and TRBJ1-1, is GAGVSQTPSNKVTEKGKYVELRCDPISGHTALYWYRQSLGQGPEFLIYFQGTGAADDSGLPNDRFFAVRPEGSVSTLKIQRTERGDSAVYLCASSFPRDRGERGEAFFGQGTRLTVV.